This T cell receptor (beta chain) appears in the sequencing data of a study of spatial heterogeneity in lung cancer. Findings of the study overall: Tumor TCRs that were ubiquitous and expanded showed up in blood more at resection than follow-up.

A single record per CDR3 protein comes from TCRdb applying MiXCR to the 5' RACE reads. The sample gives approximately 8,000 distinct CDR3 sequences, roughly 5.9% of which show up once; roughly 36% is in the top ten. Documented time point: sample taken at primary tumor resection. From tumor, nontumor lung or frozen PBMC, whole RNA was taken unsorted for sequencing. The cohort: under 80 early-stage, untreated non-small cell lung cancer patients. CDR3 length equals 10 residues. V was shortened by 6 bases and J by 2 bases, with 2 bases between the two germline ends. Germline CDR1 is SGHAT and CDR2 is FQNNGV. Many counts were recorded for this clonotype. What it binds is not known.

Specimen: PBMCs, collected at surgery. The source is a male donor with early-stage non-small cell lung cancer. This sequence joins TRBV11-2 and TRBJ2-7; no reliable D call. The CDR3 sequence: CASSTYEQYF. The CDR3 coding sequence is TGTGCCAGCAGTACCTACGAGCAGTACTTC.